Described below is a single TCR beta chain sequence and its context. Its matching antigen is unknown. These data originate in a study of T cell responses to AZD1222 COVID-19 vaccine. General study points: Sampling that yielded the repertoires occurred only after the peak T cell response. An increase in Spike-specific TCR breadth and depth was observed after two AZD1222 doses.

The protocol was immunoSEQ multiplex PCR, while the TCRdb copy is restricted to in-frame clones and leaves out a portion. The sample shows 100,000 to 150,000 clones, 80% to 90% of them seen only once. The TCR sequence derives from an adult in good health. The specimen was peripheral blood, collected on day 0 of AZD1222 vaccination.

The CDR3 DNA reads as TGTGCCAGCAGCCTGGGACCGATTCCTAACTATGGCTACACCTTC. Translation: CASSLGPIPNYGYTF. This chain connects TRBV9 to TRBJ1-2, with D perhaps matching TRBD1 (5 bases). The CDR3 consists of 15 residues. Trimming cost V 4 bases and J 0 bases, with 13 bases left between them. CDR1 and CDR2 (germline): SGDLS, YYNGEE. The variable domain in full, with the rest retrieved from reference TRBV9 and TRBJ1-2, is DSGVTQTPKHLITATGQRVTLRCSPRSGDLSVYWYQQSLDQGLQFLIQYYNGEERAKGNILERFSAQQFPDLHSELNLSSLELGDSALYFCASSLGPIPNYGYTFGSGTRLTVV.